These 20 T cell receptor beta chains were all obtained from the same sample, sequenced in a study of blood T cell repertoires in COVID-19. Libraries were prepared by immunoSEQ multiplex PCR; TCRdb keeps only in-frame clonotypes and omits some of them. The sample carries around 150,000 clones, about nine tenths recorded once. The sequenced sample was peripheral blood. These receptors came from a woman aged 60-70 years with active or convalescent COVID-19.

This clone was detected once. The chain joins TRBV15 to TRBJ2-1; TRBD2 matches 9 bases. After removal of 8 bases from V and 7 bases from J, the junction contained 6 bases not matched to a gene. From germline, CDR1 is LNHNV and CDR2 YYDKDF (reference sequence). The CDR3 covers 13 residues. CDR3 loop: CATRSGGQNEQFF. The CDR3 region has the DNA TGTGCCACCCGGAGCGGGGGGCAAAATGAGCAGTTCTTC.

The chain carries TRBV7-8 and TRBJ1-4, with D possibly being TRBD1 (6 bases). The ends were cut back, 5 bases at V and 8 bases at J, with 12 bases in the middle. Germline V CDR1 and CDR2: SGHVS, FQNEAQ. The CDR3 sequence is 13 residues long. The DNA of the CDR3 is TGTGCCAGCAGCGCCAACGACAGGGAAAAACTGTTTTTT. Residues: CASSANDREKLFF.

CDR3 nucleotides: TGTGCCAGCAGCTCCCGGGGGGGAAGGTCCGATGGCTACACCTTC. Its protein is CASSSRGGRSDGYTF. The rearrangement links TRBV7-2 to TRBJ1-2, with D tentatively TRBD1 (5 bases). V lost 4 bases and J lost 6, with 18 bases in between. The germline V gene encodes CDR1 SGHTA and CDR2 FQGNSA. The CDR3 runs to 15 residues.

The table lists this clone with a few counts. The CDR3 region has the DNA TGTGCCAGCAGAAAGACTAGCGGGGGGCCATACAATGAGCAGTTCTTC. Translating gives CASRKTSGGPYNEQFF. J is TRBJ2-1 and V is TRBV6-4, with TRBD2 identical over 13 bases. After removal of 6 bases from V and 4 bases from J, the junction contained 6 bases not matched to a gene. From germline, CDR1 is MRHNA and CDR2 SNTAGT. CDR3 length: 16 residues.

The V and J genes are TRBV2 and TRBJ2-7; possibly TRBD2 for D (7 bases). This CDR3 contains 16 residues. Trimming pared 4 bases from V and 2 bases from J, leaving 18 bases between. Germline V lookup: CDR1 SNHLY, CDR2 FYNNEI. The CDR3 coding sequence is TGTGCCAGCAGTGTTGTCGGGCGGGGGCAAGCCTACGAGCAGTACTTC. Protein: CASSVVGRGQAYEQYF.

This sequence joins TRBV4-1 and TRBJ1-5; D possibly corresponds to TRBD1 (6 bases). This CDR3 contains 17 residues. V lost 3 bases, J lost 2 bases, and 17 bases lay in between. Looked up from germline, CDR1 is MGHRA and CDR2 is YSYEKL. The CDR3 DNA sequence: TGCGCCAGCAGCCAGTCCGATACAGGGTTGGGCAATCAGCCCCAGCATTTT. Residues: CASSQSDTGLGNQPQHF.

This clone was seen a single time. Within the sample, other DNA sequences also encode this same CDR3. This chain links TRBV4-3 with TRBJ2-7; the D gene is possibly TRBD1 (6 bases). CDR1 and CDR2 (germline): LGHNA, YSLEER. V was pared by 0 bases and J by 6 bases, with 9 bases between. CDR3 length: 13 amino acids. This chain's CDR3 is CASSQEQGFEQYF. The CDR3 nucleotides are TGCGCCAGCAGCCAAGAACAGGGTTTCGAGCAGTACTTC.

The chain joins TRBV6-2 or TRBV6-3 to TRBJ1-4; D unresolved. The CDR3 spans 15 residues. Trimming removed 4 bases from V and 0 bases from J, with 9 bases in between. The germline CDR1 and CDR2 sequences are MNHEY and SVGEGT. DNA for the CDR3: TGTGCCAGCAGTTCGCCGACATCAACTAATGAAAAACTGTTTTTT. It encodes CASSSPTSTNEKLFF.

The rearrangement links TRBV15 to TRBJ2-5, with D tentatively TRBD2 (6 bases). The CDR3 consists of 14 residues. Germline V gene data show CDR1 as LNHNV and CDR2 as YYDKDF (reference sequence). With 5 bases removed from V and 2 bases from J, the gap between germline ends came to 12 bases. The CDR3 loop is CATSAGLSQETQYF. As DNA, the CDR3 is TGTGCCACCAGCGCGGGACTTTCGCAAGAGACCCAGTACTTC.

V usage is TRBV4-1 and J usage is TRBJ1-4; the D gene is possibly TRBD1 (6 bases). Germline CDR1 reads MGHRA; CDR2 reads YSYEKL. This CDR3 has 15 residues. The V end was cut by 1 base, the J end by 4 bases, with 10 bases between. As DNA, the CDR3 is TGCGCCAGCAGCCAAGTCGGGGGGCTTAATGAAAAACTGTTTTTT. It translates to CASSQVGGLNEKLFF.

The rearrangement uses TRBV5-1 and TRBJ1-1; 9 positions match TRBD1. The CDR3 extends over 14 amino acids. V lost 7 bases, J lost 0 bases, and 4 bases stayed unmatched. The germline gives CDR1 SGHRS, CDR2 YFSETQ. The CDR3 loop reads CASGTGSMNTEAFF. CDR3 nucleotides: TGCGCCAGCGGGACAGGGTCCATGAACACTGAAGCTTTCTTT.

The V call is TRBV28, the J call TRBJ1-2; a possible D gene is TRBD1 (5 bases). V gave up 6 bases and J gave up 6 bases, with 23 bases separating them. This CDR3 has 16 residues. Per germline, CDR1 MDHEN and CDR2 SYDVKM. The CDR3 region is CASRPFMAGRFDGYTF. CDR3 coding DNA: TGTGCCAGCAGACCTTTCATGGCAGGGCGGTTCGATGGCTACACCTTC.

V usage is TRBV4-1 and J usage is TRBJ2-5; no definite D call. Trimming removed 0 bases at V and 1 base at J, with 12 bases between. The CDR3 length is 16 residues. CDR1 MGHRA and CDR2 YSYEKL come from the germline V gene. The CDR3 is CASSQDFVGAQETQYF. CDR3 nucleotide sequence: TGCGCCAGCAGCCAAGATTTCGTCGGAGCCCAAGAGACCCAGTACTTC.

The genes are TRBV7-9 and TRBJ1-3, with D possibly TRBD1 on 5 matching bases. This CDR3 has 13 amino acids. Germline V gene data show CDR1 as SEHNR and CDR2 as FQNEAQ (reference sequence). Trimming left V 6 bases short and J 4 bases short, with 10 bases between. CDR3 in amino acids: CASRSHRGNTIYF. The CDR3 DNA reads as TGTGCCAGCAGATCCCACAGGGGAAACACCATATATTTT.

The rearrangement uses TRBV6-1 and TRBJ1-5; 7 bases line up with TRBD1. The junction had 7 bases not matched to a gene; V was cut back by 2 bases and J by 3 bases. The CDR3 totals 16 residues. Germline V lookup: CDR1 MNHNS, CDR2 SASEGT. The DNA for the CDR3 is TGTGCCAGCAGTGAATACGGGACAGACTACAATCAGCCCCAGCATTTT. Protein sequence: CASSEYGTDYNQPQHF.

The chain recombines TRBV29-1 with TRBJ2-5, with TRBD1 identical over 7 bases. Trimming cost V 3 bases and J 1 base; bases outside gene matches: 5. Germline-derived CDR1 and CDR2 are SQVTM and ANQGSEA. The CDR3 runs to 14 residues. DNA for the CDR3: TGCAGCGTTGATATGGGGACAGCCCAAGAGACCCAGTACTTC. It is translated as CSVDMGTAQETQYF.

The CDR3 DNA reads as TGTGCCAGCAGCCAGGATCCCGGGTCAGCCTCCTATGGCTACACCTTC. Its translation is CASSQDPGSASYGYTF. This chain links TRBV6-2 or TRBV6-3 with TRBJ1-2; D ambiguous. The CDR3 loop spans 16 amino acids. Germline CDR1 reads MNHEY; CDR2 reads SVGEGT. V lost 6 bases, J lost 4 bases, and 21 bases lay in between.

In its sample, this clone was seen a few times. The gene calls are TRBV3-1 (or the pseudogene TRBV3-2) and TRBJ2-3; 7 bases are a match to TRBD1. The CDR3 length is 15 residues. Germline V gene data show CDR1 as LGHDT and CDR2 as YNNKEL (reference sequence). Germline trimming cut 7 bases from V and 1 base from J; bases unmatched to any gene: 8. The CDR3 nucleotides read TGTGCCAGCACCCTTAGACAGGGAGGCACAGATACGCAGTATTTT. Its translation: CASTLRQGGTDTQYF.

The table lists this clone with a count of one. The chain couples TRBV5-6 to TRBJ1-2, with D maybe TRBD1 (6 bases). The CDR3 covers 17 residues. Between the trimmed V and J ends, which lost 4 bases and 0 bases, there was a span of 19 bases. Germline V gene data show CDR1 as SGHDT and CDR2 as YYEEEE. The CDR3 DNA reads TGTGCCAGCAGCCACCGAGCCACAGGGCCAGCTAACTATGGCTACACCTTC. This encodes CASSHRATGPANYGYTF.

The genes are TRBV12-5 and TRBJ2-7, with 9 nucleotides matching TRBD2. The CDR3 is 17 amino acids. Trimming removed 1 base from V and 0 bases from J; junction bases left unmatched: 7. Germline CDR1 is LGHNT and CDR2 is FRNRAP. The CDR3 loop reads CASGLAFGAGGSYEQYF. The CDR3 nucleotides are TGTGCTAGTGGTTTGGCCTTTGGAGCGGGGGGCTCCTACGAGCAGTACTTC.